This T cell receptor beta chain stems from a study of cytomegalovirus exposure and HLA in healthy donors. The CDR3 is 15 amino acids. The V and J ends lost 6 bases and 0 bases, in that order; junction bases with no gene match: 6. The germline V gene encodes CDR1 PRHDT and CDR2 FYEKMQ (reference sequence). 13 Jbeta primers and 60 Vbeta primers were used for the PCR. Sequencing used immunoSEQ multiplex PCR; TCRdb keeps in-frame clones, though not all of them. The table lists more than 110,000 clones, approximately 80% of them singletons. The receptor's source is a male donor in good health and CMV-seronegative. This chain joins TRBV13 and TRBJ1-1; 8 bases map to TRBD1. The sequencing input was PBMCs. The CDR3: CASSTQGALNTEAFF. The CDR3 DNA sequence: TGTGCCAGCAGTACCCAGGGGGCGTTGAACACTGAAGCTTTCTTT.